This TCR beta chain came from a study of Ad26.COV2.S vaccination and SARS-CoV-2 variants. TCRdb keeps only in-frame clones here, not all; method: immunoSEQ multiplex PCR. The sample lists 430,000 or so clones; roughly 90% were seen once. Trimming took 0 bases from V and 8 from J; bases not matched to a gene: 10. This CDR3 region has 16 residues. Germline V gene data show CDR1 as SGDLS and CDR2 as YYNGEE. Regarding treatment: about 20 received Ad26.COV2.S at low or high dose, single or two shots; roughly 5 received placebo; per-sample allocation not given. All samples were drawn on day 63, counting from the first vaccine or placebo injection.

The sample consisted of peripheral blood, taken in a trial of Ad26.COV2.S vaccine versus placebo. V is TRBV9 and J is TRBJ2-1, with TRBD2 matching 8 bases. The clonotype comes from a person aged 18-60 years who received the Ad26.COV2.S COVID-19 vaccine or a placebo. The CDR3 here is CASSVGETSVWDEQFF. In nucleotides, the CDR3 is TGTGCCAGCAGCGTAGGGGAGACTAGCGTATGGGATGAGCAGTTCTTC.